Each of the 11 T cell receptor beta chains below was sequenced from the same sample in a study of cytomegalovirus exposure and HLA in healthy donors. The PCR employed 60 Vbeta primers together with 13 Jbeta primers. Generated by immunoSEQ multiplex PCR, the TCRdb table keeps only in-frame clones and is missing some. Of 100,000 to 150,000 clones in the sample, 15% were seen once. Sequencing was carried out using PBMCs. The source is a woman between 18 and 29 years old in good health and CMV-seronegative.

This chain uses TRBV19 with TRBJ1-1; 7 bases match TRBD1. Germline V lookup: CDR1 LNHDA, CDR2 SQIVND (reference sequence). The CDR3 loop spans 15 amino acids. The V and J ends lost 7 bases and 2 bases, in that order; junction bases with no gene match: 10. DNA of the CDR3: TGTGCCAGTACCATATCCACAGGGGTTAACACTGAAGCTTTCTTT. As protein: CASTISTGVNTEAFF.

This chain's CDR3 is CASSELGGLVYEQYF. DNA for the CDR3: TGTGCCAGCAGTGAGTTGGGGGGGCTTGTCTACGAGCAGTACTTC. The chain recombines TRBV6-1 with TRBJ2-7; D possibly corresponds to TRBD2 (7 bases). Germline V lookup: CDR1 MNHNS, CDR2 SASEGT. Trimming pared 3 bases from V and 3 bases from J, leaving 15 bases between. The length of the CDR3 is 15 residues.

V and J are TRBV19 and TRBJ1-5; TRBD1 matches 7 bases. Germline lookup yields CDR1 LNHDA and CDR2 SQIVND (reference sequence). Unmatched junction bases numbered 17, after V lost 4 bases and J lost 8 bases. The CDR3 has 17 amino acids. CDR3 sequence reads: CASSNGKDRVNREPQHF. CDR3 nucleotides: TGTGCCAGTAGTAATGGGAAAGACAGGGTTAACCGGGAGCCCCAGCATTTT.

CDR3 DNA: TGTGCCAGCAGCCAACGTCTAGCGGGAGCGAACGGGGAGCTGTTTTTT. As protein: CASSQRLAGANGELFF. The rearrangement joins TRBV14 to TRBJ2-2, with 10 bases aligning to TRBD2. Germline assignment: CDR1 SGHDN and CDR2 FVKESK. V shed 2 bases, J shed 7 bases, and the junction held 7 bases outside the gene matches. The CDR3 consists of 16 residues.

There are a few counts of this clone. The J gene is TRBJ2-7, the V gene TRBV7-2; D might be TRBD1 (5 bases). The CDR3 contains 15 residues. Deletions cut 6 bases from V and 2 bases from J, with 17 bases between. CDR1 is SGHTA and CDR2 is FQGNSA in the germline V gene. Here the CDR3 reads CASRTDRRLPYEQYF. Here the CDR3 DNA reads TGTGCCAGCAGAACCGACAGACGTCTACCCTACGAGCAGTACTTC.

This clone was counted only a few times. CDR3 nucleotides: TGTGCCAGTAGTATAGCAGACAGGGGGAGCACAGATACGCAGTATTTT. The encoded protein is CASSIADRGSTDTQYF. The rearrangement uses TRBV19 and TRBJ2-3, with TRBD1 matching 9 bases. CDR1 is LNHDA and CDR2 is SQIVND in the germline V gene (reference sequence). This CDR3 has 16 amino acids. The V segment lost 1 base and the J segment 0 bases; nucleotides outside the gene matches: 2.

The chain joins TRBV25-1 to TRBJ1-2; tentative D call: TRBD1 (5 bases). This CDR3 spans 14 amino acids. The V and J ends lost 7 bases and 1 base respectively, with 13 bases between them. Germline assignment: CDR1 MGHDK and CDR2 SYGVNS. In DNA form, the CDR3 reads TGTGCCAGCACAACCCACGGGGGTAACTATGGCTACACCTTC. It yields the protein CASTTHGGNYGYTF.

The genes are TRBV27 and TRBJ1-5; TRBD1 aligns across 8 bases. V shed 5 bases and J 6 bases; nucleotides not matched to a gene: 3. The CDR3 is 13 residues long. Germline V gene sequence: CDR1 MNHEY, CDR2 SMNVEV (reference sequence). The CDR3: CASSTRGPQPQHF. The CDR3 nucleotides read TGTGCCAGCAGTACCAGGGGGCCTCAGCCCCAGCATTTT.

This clone was detected a few times. The V and J genes are TRBV9 and TRBJ2-3; a weak D match, TRBD2 (6 bases). This CDR3 comprises 14 residues. CDR1 is SGDLS and CDR2 is YYNGEE in the germline V gene. V lost 2 bases and J lost 3, with 10 bases in between. CDR3 in DNA: TGTGCCAGCAGCGTCTCCGGGAGTACAGATACGCAGTATTTT. Its protein product is CASSVSGSTDTQYF. Full variable domain (outside the CDR3, taken from reference TRBV9 and TRBJ2-3): DSGVTQTPKHLITATGQRVTLRCSPRSGDLSVYWYQQSLDQGLQFLIQYYNGEERAKGNILERFSAQQFPDLHSELNLSSLELGDSALYFCASSVSGSTDTQYFGPGTRLTVL.

The V call is TRBV9, the J call TRBJ2-7, with D unclear. V was cut by 1 base and J by 0 bases, with 11 bases left in between. The length of the CDR3 is 15 residues. Germline V gene data show CDR1 as SGDLS and CDR2 as YYNGEE. For the CDR3, the DNA is TGTGCCAGCAGCGTATCGAGCGTAAGCTCCTACGAGCAGTACTTC. Residues: CASSVSSVSSYEQYF.

This clone appeared a few times. V and J are TRBV7-9 and TRBJ2-1; 15 bases align to TRBD2. V was pared by 4 bases and J by 6 bases, with 4 bases of the junction left unmatched. CDR3 size: 16 residues. The germline V gene has CDR1 SEHNR and CDR2 FQNEAQ (reference sequence). CDR3 sequence: CASSSRTSGRVNEQFF. The CDR3 DNA reads TGTGCCAGCAGCTCCCGGACTAGCGGGAGGGTCAATGAGCAGTTCTTC.